This T cell receptor beta chain came from a study of blood T cell repertoires in COVID-19. TCRdb's copy holds only in-frame clones and misses some; the assay was immunoSEQ multiplex PCR. The sample holds 300,000 to 450,000 clones, 87% seen once. Sequencing was performed on peripheral blood. This clonotype was sampled from a young woman with COVID-19, enrolled during active disease.

Here the CDR3 DNA reads TGCGCCAGCAGCCTTGGGGCAGATGCTAATGAAAAACTGTTTTTT. Translated, it gives CASSLGADANEKLFF. The chain recombines TRBV4-1 with TRBJ1-4; D possibly corresponds to TRBD1 (5 bases). Trimming removed 4 bases from V and 3 bases from J, with 12 bases in between. CDR1 and CDR2 (germline): MGHRA, YSYEKL. The CDR3 extends over 15 amino acids.